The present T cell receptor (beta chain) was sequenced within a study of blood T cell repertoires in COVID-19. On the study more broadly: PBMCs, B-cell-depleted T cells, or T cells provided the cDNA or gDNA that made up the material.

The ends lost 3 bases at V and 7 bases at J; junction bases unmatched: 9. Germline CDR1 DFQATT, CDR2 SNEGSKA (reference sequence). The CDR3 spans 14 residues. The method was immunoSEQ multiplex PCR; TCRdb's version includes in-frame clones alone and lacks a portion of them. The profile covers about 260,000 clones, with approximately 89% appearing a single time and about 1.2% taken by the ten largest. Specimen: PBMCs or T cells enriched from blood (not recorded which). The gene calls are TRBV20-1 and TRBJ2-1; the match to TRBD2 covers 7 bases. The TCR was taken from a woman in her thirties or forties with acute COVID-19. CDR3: CSASSPSGTNEQFF. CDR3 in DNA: TGCAGTGCTAGTTCCCCCAGCGGGACGAATGAGCAGTTCTTC.